This TCR beta chain stems from a study of T cells in Graves' hyperthyroidism and ophthalmopathy. Whole-study findings and limits: The model foresaw ophthalmopathy a median roughly 6 months prior to onset. Most expanded thyroid clonotypes above 0.001 also appeared in blood.

There were TCR beta CDR3 regions amplified from RNA transcripts. The HTBI primer set drove a first-round RT-PCR of the TCR CDR3. TCRdb passed the multiplex PCR reads through MiXCR, listing each CDR3 protein once. The data show about 540,000 distinct CDR3 sequences, roughly 46% seen once. Comments on this clonotype: The antigen remains unidentified.

Exclusion criteria comprised uncontrolled infection, other autoimmune disease, pregnancy or lactation. Clinical symptoms, serum thyroxine and TRAb, thyroid ultrasound and orbital computed tomography were used for the diagnoses. The CDR3 spans 14 residues. V lost 7 bases to trimming and J lost 4 bases, with 16 bases between them. Specimen: peripheral blood or thyroid tissue (not recorded which). This TCR was sampled from a woman under 30 with Graves' hyperthyroidism. The chain employs TRBV12-3 or TRBV12-4 and TRBJ1-2; TRBD1 is a possible D gene (5 bases). The CDR3 here is CASTPGGRSYGYTF. DNA of the CDR3: TGTGCCAGCACCCCGGGGGGTAGAAGCTATGGCTACACCTTC.